The 14 T cell receptor beta chains below all came from one sample that was sequenced in a study of cytomegalovirus exposure and HLA in healthy donors. It was with 60 Vbeta and 13 Jbeta primers that the PCR ran. TCRdb's table, derived via immunoSEQ multiplex PCR, lists solely in-frame clones and lacks some. Among over 130,000 clones, 79% were seen once, and the ten largest hold 5% to 6.5%. The sample comprised PBMCs. The receptors come from a man in his fifties or sixties in good health and CMV-seropositive.

The chain uses TRBV5-1 and TRBJ2-3; D is perhaps TRBD2 (5 bases). Germline CDR1 is SGHRS and CDR2 is YFSETQ. The CDR3 is made up of 15 amino acids. Trimming cost V 5 bases and J 2 bases, with 15 bases left between them. CDR3 sequence: CASRDSTQITDTQYF. DNA for the CDR3: TGCGCCAGCAGGGACTCAACCCAAATCACAGATACGCAGTATTTT.

Concerning this clone itself: The junction departs from germline at one end; a sequencing error may be responsible. CDR3 amino acids: CSSSDPSGPAGNYEQYF. The CDR3 DNA reads TGTTCCAGCAGCGACCCAAGCGGGCCAGCGGGAAACTACGAGCAGTACTTC. The chain combines TRBV7-9 with TRBJ2-7; 7 bases line up with TRBD2. Germline V gene data show CDR1 as SEHNR and CDR2 as FQNEAQ (reference sequence). This CDR3 is built from 17 residues. Combining the CDR3 with reference TRBV7-9 and TRBJ2-7 gives the whole variable domain DTGVSQNPRHKITKRGQNVTFRCDPISEHNRLYWYRQTLGQGPEFLTYFQNEAQLEKSRLLSDRFSAERPKGSFSTLEIQRTEQGDSAMYLCSSSDPSGPAGNYEQYFGPGTRLTVT.

This clone was seen more than once but under ten times. The genes are TRBV2 and TRBJ1-4; a weak D match, TRBD1 (6 bases). CDR1 SNHLY and CDR2 FYNNEI come from the germline V gene. The CDR3 covers 13 residues. Between the trimmed V and J ends, which lost 7 bases and 6 bases, there was a span of 12 bases. CDR3 in DNA: TGTGCCAGCAACGAGGGGGTTGATGAAAAACTGTTTTTT. It specifies CASNEGVDEKLFF. Looking up the rest from reference TRBV2 and TRBJ1-4 gives the full variable domain: EPEVTQTPSHQVTQMGQEVILRCVPISNHLYFYWYRQILGQKVEFLVSFYNNEISEKSEIFDDQFSVERPDGSNFTLKIRSTKLEDSAMYFCASNEGVDEKLFFGSGTQLSVL.

This rearrangement joins TRBV6-5 to TRBJ1-5; TRBD1 agrees at 8 bases. V trimming: 7 bases; J trimming: 7 bases; junction bases outside the gene matches: 12. The CDR3 length is 15 residues. Germline CDR1 reads MNHEY; CDR2 reads SVGAGI. The CDR3 protein is CASKADREGWQPQHF. The CDR3 region has the DNA TGTGCCAGCAAAGCGGACAGGGAAGGTTGGCAGCCCCAGCATTTT.

This clone was picked up one time. V is TRBV6-5 and J is TRBJ1-4; D remains unclear. Germline CDR1 is MNHEY and CDR2 is SVGAGI. Trimming cost V 6 bases and J 6 bases, with 11 bases left between them. This CDR3 has 13 amino acids. CDR3 sequence reads: CASSEVADEKLFF. Written as DNA, the CDR3 is TGTGCCAGCAGCGAAGTGGCAGATGAAAAACTGTTTTTT.

This clone came up a few times. This rearrangement joins TRBV15 to TRBJ2-3; 9 positions agree with TRBD2. CDR1 is LNHNV, CDR2 YYDKDF, per germline (reference sequence). The CDR3 sequence is 14 residues long. J was trimmed by 4 bases and V by 2 bases; bases with no gene match: 1. CDR3 amino acids: CATSRSGRPDTQYF. CDR3 sequence (DNA): TGTGCCACCAGCAGAAGCGGGAGGCCAGATACGCAGTATTTT.

The CDR3 region has the DNA TGTGCCAGCAGCTTGGGGGGGGCTAGCGGGTACCAAGAGACCCAGTACTTC. Translating it yields CASSLGGASGYQETQYF. The chain carries TRBV5-4 and TRBJ2-5, with 8 bases aligning to TRBD2. The V and J ends lost 0 bases and 0 bases, in that order; junction bases with no gene match: 7. The germline CDR1 and CDR2 sequences are SGHNT and YYREEE (reference sequence). This CDR3 is built from 17 residues.

The CDR3 nucleotides read TGTGCCATCAGTGAGCTGGGGGGGGATCAGCCCCAGCATTTT. It yields the protein CAISELGGDQPQHF. The chain couples TRBV10-3 to TRBJ1-5; D possibly corresponds to TRBD1 (5 bases). CDR1 is ENHRY, CDR2 SYGVKD, per germline. The V end lost 2 bases, the J end lost 5 bases, and 10 bases lay between the germline ends. The CDR3 covers 14 residues.

This clone was seen a handful of times. The chain carries TRBV9 and TRBJ2-2; the D gene is possibly TRBD2 (5 bases). Per the germline V gene, CDR1 is SGDLS and CDR2 is YYNGEE. There are 14 residues in the CDR3. Between the trimmed V and J ends, which lost 0 bases and 6 bases, there was a span of 9 bases. CDR3 in amino acids: CASSVVRDAGELFF. CDR3 coding DNA: TGTGCCAGCAGCGTAGTTCGGGATGCCGGGGAGCTGTTTTTT.

The rearrangement uses TRBV5-1 and TRBJ1-1, with D possibly TRBD1 on 6 matching bases. Germline V gene lookup returns CDR1 SGHRS and CDR2 YFSETQ. V lost 0 bases and J 0 bases, leaving 6 bases between the germline ends. CDR3 length: 14 residues. CDR3 DNA: TGCGCCAGCAGCTTGGGGACAGTGAACACTGAAGCTTTCTTT. It is translated as CASSLGTVNTEAFF.

The CDR3 here is CASSIAGTGSYEQYF. CDR3 DNA sequence: TGTGCCAGTAGTATAGCCGGGACAGGTTCCTACGAGCAGTACTTC. The chain joins TRBV19 to TRBJ2-5; 8 nucleotides agree with TRBD1. The DNA end lines up better with TRBJ2-7; the J call may be wrong. Looked up from germline, CDR1 is LNHDA and CDR2 is SQIVND (reference sequence). The CDR3 extends over 15 amino acids.

The chain links TRBV7-2 to TRBJ2-2; TRBD1 matches at 7 bases. The trim removed 6 bases at V and 5 bases at J, leaving 9 bases unmatched. The CDR3 is 15 amino acids. Germline V lookup: CDR1 SGHTA, CDR2 FQGNSA. DNA of the CDR3: TGTGCCAGCAGTCTTACAGGGGTGGGGACCGGGGAGCTGTTTTTT. The encoded protein is CASSLTGVGTGELFF. Combining the CDR3 with reference TRBV7-2 and TRBJ2-2 gives the whole variable domain GAGVSQSPSNKVTEKGKDVELRCDPISGHTALYWYRQSLGQGLEFLIYFQGNSAPDKSGLPSDRFSAERTGGSVSTLTIQRTQQEDSAVYLCASSLTGVGTGELFFGEGSRLTVL.

Details on this clone: A junction end diverges from the germline sequence, so it may reflect a read error. At the DNA level, this CDR3 is encoded by other sequences in the same sample as well. The gene calls are TRBV6-5 and TRBJ1-4; TRBD1 matches at 7 bases. The germline gives CDR1 MNHEY, CDR2 SVGAGI. This CDR3 spans 15 amino acids. CDR3 amino acids: CASSFTIQGQEKLFF. DNA for the CDR3: TGTGCCAGCAGTTTTACGATCCAAGGACAGGAAAAATTGTTTTTT.

The rearrangement joins TRBV29-1 to TRBJ1-1; TRBD1 agrees at 7 bases. V was clipped by 6 bases and J by 2 bases; unmatched bases: 9. Germline V gene sequence: CDR1 SQVTM, CDR2 ANQGSEA. This CDR3 has 14 amino acids. CDR3 sequence reads: CSVENRGGNTEAFF. The CDR3 DNA is TGCAGCGTGGAAAACAGGGGTGGTAACACTGAAGCTTTCTTT.